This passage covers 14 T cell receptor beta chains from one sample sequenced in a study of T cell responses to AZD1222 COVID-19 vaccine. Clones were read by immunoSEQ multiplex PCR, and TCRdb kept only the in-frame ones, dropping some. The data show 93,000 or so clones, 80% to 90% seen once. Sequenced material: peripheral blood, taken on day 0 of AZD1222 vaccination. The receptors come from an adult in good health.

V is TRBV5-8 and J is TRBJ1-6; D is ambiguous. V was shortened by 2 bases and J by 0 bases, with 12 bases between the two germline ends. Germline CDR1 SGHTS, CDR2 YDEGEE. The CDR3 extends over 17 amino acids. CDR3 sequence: CASSFMEGFSYNSPLHF. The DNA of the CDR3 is TGTGCCAGCAGCTTTATGGAAGGTTTCTCCTATAATTCACCCCTCCACTTT.

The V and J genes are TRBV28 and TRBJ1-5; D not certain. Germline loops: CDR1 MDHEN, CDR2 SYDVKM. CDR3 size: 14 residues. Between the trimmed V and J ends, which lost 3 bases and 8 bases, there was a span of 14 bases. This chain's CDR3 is CASSFQLRPEPQHF. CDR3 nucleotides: TGTGCCAGCAGTTTTCAATTGAGGCCTGAGCCCCAGCATTTT.

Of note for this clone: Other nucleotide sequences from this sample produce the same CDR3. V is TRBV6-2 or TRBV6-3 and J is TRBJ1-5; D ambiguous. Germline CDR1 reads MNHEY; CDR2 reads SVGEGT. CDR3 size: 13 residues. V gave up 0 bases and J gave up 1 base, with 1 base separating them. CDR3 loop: CASSYSSNQPQHF. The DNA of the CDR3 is TGTGCCAGCAGTTACTCGAGCAATCAGCCCCAGCATTTT.

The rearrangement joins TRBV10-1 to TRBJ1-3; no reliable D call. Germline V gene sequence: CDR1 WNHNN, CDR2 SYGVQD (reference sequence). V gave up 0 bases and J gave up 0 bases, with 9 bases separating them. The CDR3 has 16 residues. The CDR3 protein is CASSESGGSSGNTIYF. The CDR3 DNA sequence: TGCGCCAGCAGTGAGTCTGGCGGCAGCTCTGGAAACACCATATATTTT.

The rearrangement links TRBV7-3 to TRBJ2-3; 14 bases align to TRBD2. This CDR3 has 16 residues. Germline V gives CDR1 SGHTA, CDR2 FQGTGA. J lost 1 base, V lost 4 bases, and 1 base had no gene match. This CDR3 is CASSSGLAGGTDTQYF. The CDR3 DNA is TGTGCCAGCAGCTCGGGACTAGCGGGGGGCACAGATACGCAGTATTTT.

CDR3: CASSSRGAREQYF. The CDR3 DNA reads as TGTGCCAGCAGCTCCAGAGGGGCTAGGGAACAGTACTTC. The J gene is TRBJ2-7, the V gene TRBV11-2, with D possibly called TRBD1 or TRBD2 (5 bases each). Trimming took 4 bases from V and 10 from J, leaving 17 bases between them. The CDR3 length is 13 residues. Germline CDR1 is SGHAT and CDR2 is FQNNGV.

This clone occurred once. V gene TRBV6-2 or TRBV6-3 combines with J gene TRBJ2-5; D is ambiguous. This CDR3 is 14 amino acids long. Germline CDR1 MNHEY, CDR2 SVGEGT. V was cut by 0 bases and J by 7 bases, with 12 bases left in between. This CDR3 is CASSYSPQTWTQYF. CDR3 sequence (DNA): TGTGCCAGCAGTTACTCGCCCCAAACATGGACCCAGTACTTC.

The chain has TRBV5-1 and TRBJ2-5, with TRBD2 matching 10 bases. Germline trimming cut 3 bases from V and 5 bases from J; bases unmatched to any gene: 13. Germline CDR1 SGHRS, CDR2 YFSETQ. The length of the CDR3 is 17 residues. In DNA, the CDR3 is TGCGCCAGCAGCTCCAGCACCCTAGCGGGGGTAGAGGAGACCCAGTACTTC. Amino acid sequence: CASSSSTLAGVEETQYF.

CDR3 DNA: TGTGCCAGCAGCTTATCTGGTAGTTCCTATGGCTACACCTTC. Its protein product is CASSLSGSSYGYTF. The chain has TRBV11-2 and TRBJ1-2, with unresolved D. This CDR3 contains 14 residues. The V gene lost 2 bases and the J gene lost 4 bases, with 11 bases spanning the gap. The germline V gene encodes CDR1 SGHAT and CDR2 FQNNGV. The entire variable domain, with the rest obtained from reference TRBV11-2 and TRBJ1-2, is as follows: EAGVAQSPRYKIIEKRQSVAFWCNPISGHATLYWYQQILGQGPKLLIQFQNNGVVDDSQLPKDRFSAERLKGVDSTLKIQPAKLEDSAVYLCASSLSGSSYGYTFGSGTRLTVV.

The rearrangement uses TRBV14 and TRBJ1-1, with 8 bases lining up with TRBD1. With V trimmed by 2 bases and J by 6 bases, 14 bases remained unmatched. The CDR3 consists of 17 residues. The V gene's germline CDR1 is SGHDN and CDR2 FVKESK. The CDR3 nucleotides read TGTGCCAGCAGCCAACTCGTTCAGGGGGCTAAGGGGCCTGAAGCTTTCTTT. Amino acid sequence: CASSQLVQGAKGPEAFF.

CDR3 sequence (DNA): TGTGCCAGCAGCCAAAACGGACGGAGCTCCTACGAGCAGTACTTC. It specifies CASSQNGRSSYEQYF. This chain joins TRBV7-2 and TRBJ2-7; D gene ambiguous. The CDR3 runs 15 residues. The V and J ends lost 5 bases and 0 bases respectively, with 14 bases between them. Germline V gene lookup returns CDR1 SGHTA and CDR2 FQGNSA.

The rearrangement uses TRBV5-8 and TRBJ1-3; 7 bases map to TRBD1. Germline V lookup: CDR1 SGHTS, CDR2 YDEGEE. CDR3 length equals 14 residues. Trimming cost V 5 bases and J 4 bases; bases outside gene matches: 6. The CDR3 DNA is TGTGCCAGCAGACCAGGGGGATCGGGAAACACCATATATTTT. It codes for CASRPGGSGNTIYF.

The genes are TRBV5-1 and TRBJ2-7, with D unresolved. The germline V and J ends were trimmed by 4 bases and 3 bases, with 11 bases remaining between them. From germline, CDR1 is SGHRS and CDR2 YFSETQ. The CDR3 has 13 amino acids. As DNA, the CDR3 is TGCGCCAGCAGCAGGACGGATAACTACGAGCAGTACTTC. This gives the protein CASSRTDNYEQYF.

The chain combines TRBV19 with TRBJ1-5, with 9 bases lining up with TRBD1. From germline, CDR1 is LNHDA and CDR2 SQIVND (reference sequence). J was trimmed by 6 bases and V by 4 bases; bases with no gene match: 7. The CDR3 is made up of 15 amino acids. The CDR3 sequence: CASSRGQGNGQPQHF. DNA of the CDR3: TGTGCCAGTAGTAGAGGACAGGGGAATGGTCAGCCCCAGCATTTT.